This T cell receptor (beta chain) was identified in a study of shared T cell receptors in the human thymus. TCRdb keeps only in-frame clones here, not all; method: immunoSEQ multiplex PCR. The sample lists about 660,000 clones; 85% to 90% were seen once. The ends were cut back, 1 base at V and 3 bases at J, with 13 bases in the middle. Germline CDR1 and CDR2: MNHNS and SASEGT. The CDR3 has 15 amino acids. The same sample was also studied in work on human thymus T cells. That report notes: Immunologically healthy infants in Finland undergoing congenital heart defect surgery were the donors. Thymus was obtained from resections taken during corrective heart surgery. Usage of V and J genes appeared biased in thymic and blood repertoires. There were highly overlapping thymic repertoires among unrelated individuals, as related research reported.

Sequencing input: thymocytes. The chain carries TRBV6-1 and TRBJ2-7, with D possibly TRBD2 on 6 matching bases. The sequence was collected from a boy younger than two with a congenital heart defect. This CDR3 is CASSEEGQGGYEQYF. Here the CDR3 DNA reads TGTGCCAGCAGTGAAGAAGGCCAGGGAGGCTACGAGCAGTACTTC.